This note documents a single TCR beta chain sequence. It lacks a known antigen. No clone much larger than this one lies a single base away; base qualities are absent. The donors were included in the validation cohort of some 120 subjects, a group kept apart from the approximately 650-subject first cohort. The CDR3 runs 14 residues from the cysteine to the phenylalanine. CDR3 DNA only is kept here, 42 bases in frame from base 1. From V the trimming removes 3 bases and from J it removes 4 bases, while the gene matches leave 4 bases of the junction unaccounted for. The germline V gene (reference sequence) provides CDR1 SEHNR and CDR2 FQNEAQ. The data belong to a study of cytomegalovirus exposure and HLA in healthy donors (TCRdb year 2017). Looking at the study overall: According to a later analysis, the roughly 120 validation repertoires were produced on the same platform as the roughly 600 repertoires of the first cohort. The aim of the study was to test whether cataloging public T cell receptors could identify signatures of past pathogen exposure. In addition to the first cohort of 650 to 800 subjects, a separate validation cohort of over 90 different subjects was used. To predict cytomegalovirus infection status, the study combined high-throughput TCR immunosequencing, statistical association of individual TCRs with disease status, and machine learning.

Receptor libraries were prepared by the immunoSEQ multiplex PCR assay. The paper's data handling went like this. A statistical classification framework was built for diagnosing cytomegalovirus status from the catalog of TCR beta chain sequences. The table was pulled from immuneACCESS by TCRdb, which kept in-frame rearrangements only. Such tables lose some clones; where checked, under half of the loss comes from unresolved V genes, and the rest has no known cause. V and J calls and clone size come straight from that table; D and trimming were deduced from the DNA. This sample comprises under 250,000 clones, 80% to 90% of them detected only once. The top ten clones comprise around 2.6% of the sample. What the study reported, not specific to this receptor: Subsequent analysis determined that TCRs grouped into clusters in the first cohort also showed a tendency toward co-occurrence across the roughly 120 validation repertoires, and 85% to 95% of cluster scores exceeded 0. According to the authors, the approach could potentially be generalized to other disease states and immunological phenotypes. A total of fewer than 200 TCR beta chains were listed by the study as associated with cytomegalovirus. The classifier was reported to diagnose cytomegalovirus status with high specificity and sensitivity in both the original and validation cohorts. Most TCR sequences were observed very rarely across donors, whereas some public TCRs were present in many individuals. The validation cohort had no HLA typing available for a later analysis, so co-occurrence within that cohort was assessed over all 120 or so repertoires. In vitro tests confirmed that a few of the cytomegalovirus-associated TCR beta chains recognize cytomegalovirus antigens.

Sequencing was done on a sample of PBMCs. This TCR was recovered from a man aged 18-30 years in good health and CMV-seronegative. The V and J genes are TRBV7-9 and TRBJ2-7; 9 of the junction bases match TRBD1. At the DNA level, the sequence is TGTGCCAGCAGCTTCGGACAGGGGAATTACGAGCAGTACTTC. Translated, this gives CASSFGQGNYEQYF.